This T cell receptor beta chain stems from a study of T cell repertoires in cytomegalovirus infection (dated 2019 in TCRdb). Some background on the complete study: Donor HLA type was relevant to the analysis, as public TCR beta signatures indicated carriage of CMV infection together with the matching HLA type. The paper as a whole reports these results and caveats: In both this cohort and an independent roughly 350-donor cohort, the cumulative frequency of public TCR beta family members distinguished carriers of CMV infection plus the relevant HLA type. The ex vivo response was dominated by HLA-C-restricted CMV-specific TCR beta clonotypes, which also provided the single most frequent clonotype in two of eight donors.

Reads for this sample came from an Illumina HiSeq 1500. Using fastp trimming at Q25 and MiXCR clonotype assembly, TCRdb reanalyzed the public sequencing data and kept in-frame beta chains. Identical CDR3 proteins give one entry, which carries the most common genes and DNA. The sample has 300,000 to 400,000 distinct CDR3 sequences on record, more than 8% of them singletons. The ten largest clonotypes hold around 4% of the sample. For this clonotype: There is no known antigen for this receptor. The record has no base qualities; no much larger clone is one base away.

There are 16 amino acids in the CDR3, from cysteine to phenylalanine inclusive. Of the read, only the CDR3 DNA is kept; its 48 bases are in frame from base 1. CDR1 is given as SGDLS and CDR2 as YYNGEE, both from the germline V gene. V sheds 0 bases and J sheds 7 bases, leaving 16 bases between their ends. In this chain, TRBV9 is recombined with TRBJ2-2; D gene: possibly TRBD2, on 5 matching bases. The sample taken for sequencing was PBMCs. This sequence was found in a human donor in good health (CMV status not recorded). Some clones in this sample may be carry-over from other donors' samples. The nucleotide sequence is given as TGTGCCAGCAGCGTAGCGAGAGGGCTCGGTGGCGGGGAGCTGTTTTTT. The encoded protein is CASSVARGLGGGELFF.